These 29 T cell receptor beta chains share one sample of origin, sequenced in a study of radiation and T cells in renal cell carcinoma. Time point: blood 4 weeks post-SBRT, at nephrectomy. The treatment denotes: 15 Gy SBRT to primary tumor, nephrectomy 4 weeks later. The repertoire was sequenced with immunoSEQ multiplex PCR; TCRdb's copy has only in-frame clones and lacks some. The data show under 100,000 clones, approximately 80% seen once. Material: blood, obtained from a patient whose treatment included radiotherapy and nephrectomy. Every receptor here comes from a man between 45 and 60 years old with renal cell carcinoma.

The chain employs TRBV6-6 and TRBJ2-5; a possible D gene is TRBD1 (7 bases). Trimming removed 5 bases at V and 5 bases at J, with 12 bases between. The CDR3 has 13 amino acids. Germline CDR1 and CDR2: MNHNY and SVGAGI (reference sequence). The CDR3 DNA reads TGTGCCAGCAGTCGACAGGGAGGTGAGACCCAGTACTTC. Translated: CASSRQGGETQYF.

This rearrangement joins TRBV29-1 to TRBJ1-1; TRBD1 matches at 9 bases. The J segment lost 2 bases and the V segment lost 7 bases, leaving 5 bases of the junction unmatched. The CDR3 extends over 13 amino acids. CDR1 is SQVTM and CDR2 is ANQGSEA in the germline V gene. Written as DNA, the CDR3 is TGCAGCGCCGGGGGACAGGGAAACACTGAAGCTTTCTTT. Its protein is CSAGGQGNTEAFF.

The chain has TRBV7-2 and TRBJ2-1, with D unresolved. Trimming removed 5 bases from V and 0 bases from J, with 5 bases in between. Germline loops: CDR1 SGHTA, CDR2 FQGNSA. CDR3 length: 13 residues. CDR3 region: CASSLDSYNEQFF. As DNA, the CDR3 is TGTGCCAGCAGCCTCGACTCCTACAATGAGCAGTTCTTC.

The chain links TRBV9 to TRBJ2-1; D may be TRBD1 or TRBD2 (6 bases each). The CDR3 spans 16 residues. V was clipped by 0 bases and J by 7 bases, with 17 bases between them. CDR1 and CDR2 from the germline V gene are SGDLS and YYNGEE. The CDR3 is CASSVGVGQGRNEQFF. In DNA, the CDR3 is TGTGCCAGCAGCGTAGGGGTGGGGCAGGGGAGGAATGAGCAGTTCTTC.

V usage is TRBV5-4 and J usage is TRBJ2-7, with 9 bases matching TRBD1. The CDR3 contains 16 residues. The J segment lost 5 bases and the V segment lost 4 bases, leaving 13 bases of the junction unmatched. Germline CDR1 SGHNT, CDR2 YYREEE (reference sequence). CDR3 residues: CASSPYTGGNSNEQYF. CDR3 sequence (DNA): TGTGCCAGCAGCCCTTATACAGGGGGCAATTCGAACGAGCAGTACTTC.

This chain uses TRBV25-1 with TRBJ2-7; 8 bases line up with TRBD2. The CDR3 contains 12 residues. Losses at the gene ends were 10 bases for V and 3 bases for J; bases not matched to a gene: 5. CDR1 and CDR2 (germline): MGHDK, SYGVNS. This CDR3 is CATGRGIYEQYF. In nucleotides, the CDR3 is TGTGCCACCGGGAGGGGGATCTACGAGCAGTACTTC.

CDR3 region: CASSEAAGIGELFF. The CDR3, as DNA: TGTGCCAGCAGTGAAGCGGCAGGGATCGGGGAGCTGTTTTTT. This rearrangement joins TRBV2 to TRBJ2-2, with D perhaps matching TRBD1 (5 bases). This CDR3 is 14 amino acids long. Per the germline V gene, CDR1 is SNHLY and CDR2 is FYNNEI. Trimming removed 0 bases at V and 7 bases at J, with 9 bases between. Full variable domain (rest looked up from reference TRBV2 and TRBJ2-2): EPEVTQTPSHQVTQMGQEVILRCVPISNHLYFYWYRQILGQKVEFLVSFYNNEISEKSEIFDDQFSVERPDGSNFTLKIRSTKLEDSAMYFCASSEAAGIGELFFGEGSRLTVL.

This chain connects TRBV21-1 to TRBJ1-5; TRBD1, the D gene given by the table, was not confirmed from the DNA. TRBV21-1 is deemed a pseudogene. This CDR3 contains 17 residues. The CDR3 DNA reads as TGTGCCAGCAGCGCCTGTAGAACAGGGGACATTTGTCGGCCCCAGCATTTT. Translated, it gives CASSACRTGDICRPQHF.

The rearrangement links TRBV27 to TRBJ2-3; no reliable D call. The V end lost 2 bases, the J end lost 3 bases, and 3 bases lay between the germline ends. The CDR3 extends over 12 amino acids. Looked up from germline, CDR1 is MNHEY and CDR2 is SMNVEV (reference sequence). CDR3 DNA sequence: TGTGCCAGCAGTTTAACGACAGATACGCAGTATTTT. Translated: CASSLTTDTQYF.

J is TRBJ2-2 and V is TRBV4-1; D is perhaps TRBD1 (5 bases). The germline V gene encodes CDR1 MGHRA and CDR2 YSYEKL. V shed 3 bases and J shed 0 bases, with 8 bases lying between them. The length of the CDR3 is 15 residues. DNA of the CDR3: TGCGCCAGCAGCCATCTAGGGGCGAACACCGGGGAGCTGTTTTTT. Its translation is CASSHLGANTGELFF.

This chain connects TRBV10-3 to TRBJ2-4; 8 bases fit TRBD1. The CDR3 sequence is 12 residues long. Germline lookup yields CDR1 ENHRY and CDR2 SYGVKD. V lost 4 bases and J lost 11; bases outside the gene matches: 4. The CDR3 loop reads CAISATGVLQYF. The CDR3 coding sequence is TGTGCCATCAGTGCGACAGGGGTTCTTCAGTACTTC.

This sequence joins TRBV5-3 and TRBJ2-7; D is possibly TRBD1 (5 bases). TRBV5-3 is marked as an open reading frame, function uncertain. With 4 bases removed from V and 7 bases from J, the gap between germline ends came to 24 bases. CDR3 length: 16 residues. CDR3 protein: CARSTGAGGPSREQYF. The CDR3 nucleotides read TGTGCCAGAAGCACTGGGGCAGGTGGGCCCAGTAGGGAGCAGTACTTC.

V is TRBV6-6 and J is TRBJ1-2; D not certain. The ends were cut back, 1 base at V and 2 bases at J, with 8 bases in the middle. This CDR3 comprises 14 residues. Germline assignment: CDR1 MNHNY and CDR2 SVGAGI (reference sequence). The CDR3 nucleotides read TGTGCCAGCAGTTACTTCGCCGGGAACTATGGCTACACCTTC. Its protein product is CASSYFAGNYGYTF.

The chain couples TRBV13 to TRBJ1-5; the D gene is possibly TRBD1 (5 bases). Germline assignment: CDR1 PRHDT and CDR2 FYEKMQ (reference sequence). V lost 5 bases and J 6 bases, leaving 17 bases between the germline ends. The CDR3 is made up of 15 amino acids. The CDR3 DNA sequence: TGTGCCAGCAGCCTGGGCCGCCAGGGAACTCAGCCCCAGCATTTT. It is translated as CASSLGRQGTQPQHF.

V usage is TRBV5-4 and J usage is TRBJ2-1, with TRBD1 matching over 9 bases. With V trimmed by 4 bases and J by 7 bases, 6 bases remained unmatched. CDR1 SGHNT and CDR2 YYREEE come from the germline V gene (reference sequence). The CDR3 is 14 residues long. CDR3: CASSTGGWGNEQFF. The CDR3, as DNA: TGTGCCAGCAGCACAGGGGGCTGGGGGAATGAGCAGTTCTTC.

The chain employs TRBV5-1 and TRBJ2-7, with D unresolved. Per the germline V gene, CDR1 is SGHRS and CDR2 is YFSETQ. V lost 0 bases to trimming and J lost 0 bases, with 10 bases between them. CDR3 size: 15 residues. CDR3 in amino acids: CASSLGWRSSYEQYF. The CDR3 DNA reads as TGCGCCAGCAGCTTGGGGTGGCGGTCCTCCTACGAGCAGTACTTC.

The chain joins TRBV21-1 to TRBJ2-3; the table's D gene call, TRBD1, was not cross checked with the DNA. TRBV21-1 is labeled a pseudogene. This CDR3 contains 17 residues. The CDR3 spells CASSKVRTGVKTDTQYF. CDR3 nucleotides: TGTGCCAGCAGCAAAGTTCGGACAGGGGTTAAGACAGATACGCAGTATTTT.

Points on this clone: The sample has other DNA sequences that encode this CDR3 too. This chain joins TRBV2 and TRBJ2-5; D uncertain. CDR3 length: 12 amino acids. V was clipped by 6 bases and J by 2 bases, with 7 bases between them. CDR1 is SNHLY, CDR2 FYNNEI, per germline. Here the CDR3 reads CASSRLQETQYF. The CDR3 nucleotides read TGTGCCAGCAGCAGGTTGCAAGAGACCCAGTACTTC.

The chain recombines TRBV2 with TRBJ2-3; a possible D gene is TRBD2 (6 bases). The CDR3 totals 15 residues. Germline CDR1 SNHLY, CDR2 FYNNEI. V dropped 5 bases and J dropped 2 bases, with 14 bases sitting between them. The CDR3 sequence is CASSRRAGYTDTQYF. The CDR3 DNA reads TGTGCCAGCAGTCGTCGGGCGGGATACACAGATACGCAGTATTTT.

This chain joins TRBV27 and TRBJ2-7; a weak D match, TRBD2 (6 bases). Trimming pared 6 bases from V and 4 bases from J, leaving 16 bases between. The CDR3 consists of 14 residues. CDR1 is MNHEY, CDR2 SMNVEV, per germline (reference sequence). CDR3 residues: CASSSWGESYEQYF. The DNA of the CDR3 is TGTGCCAGCAGCTCGTGGGGGGAATCTTACGAGCAGTACTTC.

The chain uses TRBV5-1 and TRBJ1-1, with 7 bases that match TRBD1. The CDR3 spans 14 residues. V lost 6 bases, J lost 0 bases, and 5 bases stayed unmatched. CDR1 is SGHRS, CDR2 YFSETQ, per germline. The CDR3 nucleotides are TGCGCCAGCAAGGAGCAGGGGGTGAACACTGAAGCTTTCTTT. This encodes CASKEQGVNTEAFF.

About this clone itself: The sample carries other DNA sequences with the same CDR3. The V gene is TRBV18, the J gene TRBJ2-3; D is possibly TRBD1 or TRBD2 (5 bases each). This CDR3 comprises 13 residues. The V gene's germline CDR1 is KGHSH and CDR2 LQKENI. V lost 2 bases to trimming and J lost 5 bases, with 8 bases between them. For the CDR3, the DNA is TGTGCCAGCTCACCAAGGGGAGAAGATACGCAGTATTTT. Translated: CASSPRGEDTQYF.

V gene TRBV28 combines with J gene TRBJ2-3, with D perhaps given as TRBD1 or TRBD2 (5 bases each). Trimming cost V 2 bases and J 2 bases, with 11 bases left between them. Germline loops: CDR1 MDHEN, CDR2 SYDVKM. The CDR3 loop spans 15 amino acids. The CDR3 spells CASSLAGGHTDTQYF. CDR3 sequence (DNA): TGTGCCAGCAGTTTAGCGGGCGGACACACAGATACGCAGTATTTT.

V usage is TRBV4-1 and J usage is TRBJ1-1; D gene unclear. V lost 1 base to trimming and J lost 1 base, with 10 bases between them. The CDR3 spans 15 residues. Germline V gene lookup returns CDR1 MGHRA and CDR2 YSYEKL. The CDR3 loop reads CASSQAGEANTEAFF. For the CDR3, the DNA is TGCGCCAGCAGCCAAGCCGGGGAGGCGAACACTGAAGCTTTCTTT.

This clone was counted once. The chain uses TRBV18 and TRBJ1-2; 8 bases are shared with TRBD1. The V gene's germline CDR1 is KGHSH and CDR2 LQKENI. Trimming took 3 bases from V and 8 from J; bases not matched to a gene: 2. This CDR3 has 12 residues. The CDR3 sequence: CASSPDRGGYTF. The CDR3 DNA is TGTGCCAGCTCACCTGACAGGGGCGGCTACACCTTC.

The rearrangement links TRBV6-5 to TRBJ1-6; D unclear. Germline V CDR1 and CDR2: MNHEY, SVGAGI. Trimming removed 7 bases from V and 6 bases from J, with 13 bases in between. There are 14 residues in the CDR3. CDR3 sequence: CASKKGRLNSPLHF. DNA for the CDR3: TGTGCCAGCAAGAAAGGGCGGCTTAATTCACCCCTCCACTTT.

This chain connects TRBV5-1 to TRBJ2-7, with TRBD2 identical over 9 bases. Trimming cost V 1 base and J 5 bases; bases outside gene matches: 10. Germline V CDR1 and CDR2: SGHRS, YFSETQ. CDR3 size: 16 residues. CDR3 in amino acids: CASSLRAGGPEDEQYF. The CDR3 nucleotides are TGCGCCAGCAGCTTGAGAGCGGGAGGACCGGAGGACGAGCAGTACTTC. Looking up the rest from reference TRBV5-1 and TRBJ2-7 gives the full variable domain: KAGVTQTPRYLIKTRGQQVTLSCSPISGHRSVSWYQQTPGQGLQFLFEYFSETQRNKGNFPGRFSGRQFSNSRSEMNVSTLELGDSALYLCASSLRAGGPEDEQYFGPGTRLTVT.

The CDR3 region has the DNA TGCGCCAGCAGCCAAGATTGGGGACAAACCTACGAGCAGTACTTC. It codes for CASSQDWGQTYEQYF. The chain employs TRBV4-1 and TRBJ2-7, with a possible D match to TRBD1 (6 bases). The germline CDR1 and CDR2 sequences are MGHRA and YSYEKL. The V end was cut by 0 bases, the J end by 2 bases, with 11 bases between. The CDR3 extends over 15 amino acids.

The chain's CDR3 is CASSGDSSGANVLTF. CDR3 nucleotides: TGTGCCAGCTCAGGGGACAGCTCTGGGGCCAACGTCCTGACTTTC. The rearrangement joins TRBV18 to TRBJ2-6; 7 positions match TRBD1. CDR1 is KGHSH and CDR2 is LQKENI in the germline V gene. The CDR3 loop spans 15 amino acids. Trimming removed 5 bases from V and 0 bases from J; junction bases left unmatched: 1.